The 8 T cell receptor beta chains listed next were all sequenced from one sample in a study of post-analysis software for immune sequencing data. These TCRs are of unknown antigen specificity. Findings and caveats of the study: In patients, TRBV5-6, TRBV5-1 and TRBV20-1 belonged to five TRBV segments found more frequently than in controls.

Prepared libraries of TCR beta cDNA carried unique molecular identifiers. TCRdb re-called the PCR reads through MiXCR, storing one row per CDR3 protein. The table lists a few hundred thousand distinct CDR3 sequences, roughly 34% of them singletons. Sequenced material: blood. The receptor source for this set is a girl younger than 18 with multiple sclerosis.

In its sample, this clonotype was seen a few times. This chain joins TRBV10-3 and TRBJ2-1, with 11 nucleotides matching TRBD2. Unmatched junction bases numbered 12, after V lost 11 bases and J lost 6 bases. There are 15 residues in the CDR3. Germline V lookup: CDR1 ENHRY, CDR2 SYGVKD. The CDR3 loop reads CAAGGSSGGTNEQFF. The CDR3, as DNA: TGTGCCGCCGGGGGTTCTAGCGGGGGGACCAATGAGCAGTTCTTC.

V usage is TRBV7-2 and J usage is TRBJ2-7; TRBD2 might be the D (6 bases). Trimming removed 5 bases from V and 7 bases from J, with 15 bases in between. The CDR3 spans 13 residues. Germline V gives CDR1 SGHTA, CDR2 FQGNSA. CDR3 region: CASSPGTLREQYF. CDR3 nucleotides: TGTGCCAGCAGCCCCGGGACTCTCCGGGAGCAGTACTTC.

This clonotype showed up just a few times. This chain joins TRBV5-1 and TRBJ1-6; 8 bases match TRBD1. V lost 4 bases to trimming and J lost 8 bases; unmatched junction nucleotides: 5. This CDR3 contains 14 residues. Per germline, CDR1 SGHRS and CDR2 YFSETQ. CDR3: CASSPGGVDSPLHF. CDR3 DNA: TGCGCCAGCAGCCCAGGGGGCGTGGATTCACCCCTCCACTTT.

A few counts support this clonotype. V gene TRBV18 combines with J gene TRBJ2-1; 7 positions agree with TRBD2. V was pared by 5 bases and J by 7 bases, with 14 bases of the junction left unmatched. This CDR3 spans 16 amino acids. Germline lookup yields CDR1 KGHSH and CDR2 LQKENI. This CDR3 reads CASSYSISWRGNEQFF. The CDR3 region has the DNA TGTGCCAGCTCATACTCGATATCCTGGCGGGGGAATGAGCAGTTCTTC.

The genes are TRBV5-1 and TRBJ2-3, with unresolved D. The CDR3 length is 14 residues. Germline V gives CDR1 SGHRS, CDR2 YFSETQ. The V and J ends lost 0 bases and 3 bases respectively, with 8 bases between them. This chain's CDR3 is CASSLDEVTDTQYF. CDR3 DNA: TGCGCCAGCAGCTTGGATGAGGTAACAGATACGCAGTATTTT.

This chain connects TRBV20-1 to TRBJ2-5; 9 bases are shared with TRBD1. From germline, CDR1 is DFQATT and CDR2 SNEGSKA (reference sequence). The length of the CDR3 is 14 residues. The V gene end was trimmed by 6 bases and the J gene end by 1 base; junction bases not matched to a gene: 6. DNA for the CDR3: TGCAGTGCAGGACAGGGGCGTACCCAAGAGACCCAGTACTTC. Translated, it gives CSAGQGRTQETQYF.

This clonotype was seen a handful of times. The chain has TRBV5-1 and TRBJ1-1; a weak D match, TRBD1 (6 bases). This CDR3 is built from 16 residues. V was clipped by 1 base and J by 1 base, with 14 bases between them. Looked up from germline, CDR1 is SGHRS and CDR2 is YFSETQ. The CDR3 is CASSLNRGSRNTEAFF. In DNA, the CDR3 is TGCGCCAGCAGCTTGAATAGGGGGAGTAGGAACACTGAAGCTTTCTTT.

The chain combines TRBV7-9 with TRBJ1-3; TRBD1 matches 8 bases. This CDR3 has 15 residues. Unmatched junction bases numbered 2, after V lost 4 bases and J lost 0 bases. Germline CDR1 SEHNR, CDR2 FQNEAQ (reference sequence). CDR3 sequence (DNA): TGTGCCAGCAGCTCCACAGGGGGCTCTGGAAACACCATATATTTT. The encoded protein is CASSSTGGSGNTIYF.